This passage covers 10 T cell receptor beta chains from one sample sequenced in a study of CD8+ T cells in alopecia areata (dated by TCRdb to 2017 to 2018). The library was made by the immunoSEQ multiplex PCR assay. RNA was extracted from all samples and reverse transcribed into cDNA as template for TCR sequencing. TCRdb took this table from immuneACCESS and kept in-frame rearrangements with V and J called. Such tables lack part of the clones; where checked against another copy, unresolved V genes explain under half of the gap, and the rest is unexplained. The table for this sample lists 110,000 or so clones; around 58% of them were counted only once. Around 30% of the sample belongs to the ten largest clones. This specimen's time point label, per the study, means: about 4 weeks on oral tofacitinib. The treatment or condition label on this specimen signifies: oral pan-JAK inhibitor, 5-10 mg twice daily.

The starting material was CD8+ T cells sorted from blood, obtained at week 4, from a patient treated with tofacitinib. Source of these receptors: a human donor with alopecia areata.

This clone was seen only once. The CDR3 reads CASSQAPNQPQHF. The CDR3 nucleotides are TGCGCCAGCAGCCAAGCTCCCAATCAGCCCCAGCATTTT. The chain couples TRBV4-3 to TRBJ1-5, with D hard to call. Germline V gene lookup returns CDR1 LGHNA and CDR2 YSLEER. V was pared by 1 base and J by 3 bases, with 4 bases between. This CDR3 is built from 13 residues.

In this sample, this clone turned up a few times. This sequence joins TRBV29-1 and TRBJ1-1; a possible D gene is TRBD1 (5 bases). The germline CDR1 and CDR2 sequences are SQVTM and ANQGSEA. CDR3 size: 13 residues. Trimming removed 7 bases from V and 7 bases from J, with 19 bases in between. The CDR3 loop reads CSALKGPGLEAFF. DNA of the CDR3: TGCAGCGCCCTTAAGGGACCAGGGCTTGAAGCTTTCTTT.

This chain joins TRBV30 and TRBJ2-3; 12 bases are shared with TRBD2. J was trimmed by 3 bases and V by 5 bases; bases with no gene match: 6. Germline V gives CDR1 GTSNPN, CDR2 SVGIG (reference sequence). The CDR3 has 15 amino acids. The CDR3 sequence: CAWQTLAGGTDTQYF. Here the CDR3 DNA reads TGTGCCTGGCAGACCCTAGCGGGGGGGACAGATACGCAGTATTTT. Complete variable domain (other parts from reference TRBV30 and TRBJ2-3): SQTIHQWPATLVQPVGSPLSLECTVEGTSNPNLYWYRQAAGRGLQLLFYSVGIGQISSEVPQNLSASRPQDRQFILSSKKLLLSDSGFYLCAWQTLAGGTDTQYFGPGTRLTVL.

This clone was observed a handful of times. This rearrangement joins TRBV29-1 to TRBJ2-7; D possibly corresponds to TRBD2 (6 bases). This CDR3 spans 13 amino acids. Per the germline V gene, CDR1 is SQVTM and CDR2 is ANQGSEA. V was clipped by 7 bases and J by 2 bases, with 15 bases between them. The chain's CDR3 is CSARGGRTYEQYF. CDR3 DNA: TGCAGCGCTAGGGGAGGTAGGACCTACGAGCAGTACTTC.

The rearrangement uses TRBV4-3 and TRBJ2-1; D gene unclear. The CDR3 has 13 residues. Germline V gene sequence: CDR1 LGHNA, CDR2 YSLEER. V lost 4 bases to trimming and J lost 4 bases, with 8 bases between them. The CDR3 reads CASSRHSYNEQFF. In DNA, the CDR3 is TGCGCCAGCAGCCGGCACAGTTACAATGAGCAGTTCTTC.

This clone came up a few times. The chain is built from TRBV29-1 and TRBJ2-3, with D perhaps TRBD1 (6 bases). From germline, CDR1 is SQVTM and CDR2 ANQGSEA. The length of the CDR3 is 12 residues. V was shortened by 7 bases and J by 4 bases, with 12 bases between the two germline ends. CDR3 amino acids: CSAQGTPDTQYF. The CDR3 bases are TGCAGCGCCCAGGGGACCCCAGATACGCAGTATTTT.

The chain links TRBV7-7 to TRBJ1-3, with D perhaps TRBD1 (6 bases). V was pared by 0 bases and J by 0 bases, with 6 bases between. The CDR3 covers 15 residues. Germline V gene sequence: CDR1 SSHAT, CDR2 FNYEAQ (reference sequence). CDR3 nucleotides: TGTGCCAGCAGCTTAGCAGGGGGCTCTGGAAACACCATATATTTT. It translates to CASSLAGGSGNTIYF.

The chain is built from TRBV5-4 and TRBJ2-3; D may correspond to TRBD1 or TRBD2 (5 bases each). V was clipped by 8 bases and J by 0 bases, with 16 bases between them. Germline CDR1 and CDR2: SGHNT and YYREEE (reference sequence). The CDR3 covers 15 residues. As DNA, the CDR3 is TGTGCCAGGGGGGTTTGTGGGGCTAGCACAGATACGCAGTATTTT. As protein: CARGVCGASTDTQYF. Supplemented by reference TRBV5-4 and TRBJ2-3, the full variable domain reads ETGVTQSPTHLIKTRGQQVTLRCSSQSGHNTVSWYQQALGQGPQFIFQYYREEENGRGNFPPRFSGLQFPNYSSELNVNALELDDSALYLCARGVCGASTDTQYFGPGTRLTVL.

This clone appeared a single time. The chain joins TRBV5-1 to TRBJ2-7; 12 bases are a match to TRBD2. CDR1 and CDR2 from the germline V gene are SGHRS and YFSETQ. The CDR3 consists of 15 residues. The trim removed 5 bases at V and 3 bases at J, leaving 6 bases unmatched. CDR3 protein: CASSPSGGALYEQYF. Here the CDR3 DNA reads TGCGCCAGCAGTCCTAGCGGGGGGGCCCTCTACGAGCAGTACTTC.

J is TRBJ1-4 and V is TRBV7-9; D is unclear. Germline CDR1 and CDR2: SEHNR and FQNEAQ (reference sequence). CDR3 length: 12 amino acids. V gave up 2 bases and J gave up 12 bases, with 10 bases separating them. CDR3: CASSLYDEELFF. CDR3 nucleotide sequence: TGTGCCAGCAGCTTATACGATGAGGAACTGTTTTTT.